This TCR beta chain appears in the sequencing data of a study of CD8+ T cells in alopecia areata. V was trimmed by 6 bases and J by 5 bases, leaving 10 bases between them. The CDR3 covers 12 residues. Germline V gene sequence: CDR1 SEHNR, CDR2 FQNEAQ (reference sequence). Sequencing templates came from extracted RNA that was reverse transcribed into cDNA. Sequencing was performed with immunoSEQ multiplex PCR; in TCRdb, only in-frame clones are kept and a portion is missing. Of 95,000 to 150,000 clones in the sample, approximately 60% were seen once. Described treatment: oral pan-JAK inhibitor, 5-10 mg twice daily.

Sample: CD4+ T cells sorted from blood, taken at week 4, from a patient treated with tofacitinib. The TCR was taken from a human donor with alopecia areata. This chain joins TRBV7-9 and TRBJ2-5; no firm D call. This CDR3 is CASSLNGETQYF. The CDR3 bases are TGTGCCAGCAGTCTGAACGGGGAGACCCAGTACTTC.